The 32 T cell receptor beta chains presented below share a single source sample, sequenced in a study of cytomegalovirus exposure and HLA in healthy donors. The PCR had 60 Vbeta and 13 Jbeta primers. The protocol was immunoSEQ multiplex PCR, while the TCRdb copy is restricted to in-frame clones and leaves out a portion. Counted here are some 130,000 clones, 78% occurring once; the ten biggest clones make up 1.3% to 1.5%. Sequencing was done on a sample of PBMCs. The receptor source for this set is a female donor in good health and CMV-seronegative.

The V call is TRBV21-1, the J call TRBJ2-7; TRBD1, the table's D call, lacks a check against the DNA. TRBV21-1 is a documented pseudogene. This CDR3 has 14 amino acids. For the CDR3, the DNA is TGTGCCGTGAAGGGGGCCAGGGCGTCCTACGAGCAGTACTTC. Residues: CAVKGARASYEQYF.

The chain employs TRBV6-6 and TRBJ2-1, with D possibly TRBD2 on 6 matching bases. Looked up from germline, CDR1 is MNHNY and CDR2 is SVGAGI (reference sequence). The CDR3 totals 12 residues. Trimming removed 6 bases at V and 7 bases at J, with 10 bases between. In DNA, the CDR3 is TGTGCCAGCAGCCTCCGGGAGAATGAGCAGTTCTTC. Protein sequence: CASSLRENEQFF.

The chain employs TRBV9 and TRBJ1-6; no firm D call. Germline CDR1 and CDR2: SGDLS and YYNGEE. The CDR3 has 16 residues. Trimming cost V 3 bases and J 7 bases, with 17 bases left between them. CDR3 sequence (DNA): TGTGCCAGCAGCGAGACACCGATCTCGGGAAATTCACCCCTCCACTTT. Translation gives CASSETPISGNSPLHF.

In DNA form, the CDR3 reads TGCGCCAGCAGCGGAACGGGACTCACCTACGAGCAGTACTTC. This gives the protein CASSGTGLTYEQYF. This chain uses TRBV5-1 with TRBJ2-7, with D perhaps TRBD2 (6 bases). The length of the CDR3 is 14 residues. Trimming took off 4 bases at V and 2 bases at J, with 13 bases between the two ends. Germline V CDR1 and CDR2: SGHRS, YFSETQ. The variable domain in full, completed from reference TRBV5-1 and TRBJ2-7, reads KAGVTQTPRYLIKTRGQQVTLSCSPISGHRSVSWYQQTPGQGLQFLFEYFSETQRNKGNFPGRFSGRQFSNSRSEMNVSTLELGDSALYLCASSGTGLTYEQYFGPGTRLTVT.

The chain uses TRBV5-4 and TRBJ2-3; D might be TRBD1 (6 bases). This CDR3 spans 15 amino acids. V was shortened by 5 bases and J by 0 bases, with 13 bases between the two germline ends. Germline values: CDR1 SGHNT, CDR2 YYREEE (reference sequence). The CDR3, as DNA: TGTGCCAGCAGAACAGGGCTCTCTAGCACAGATACGCAGTATTTT. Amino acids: CASRTGLSSTDTQYF.

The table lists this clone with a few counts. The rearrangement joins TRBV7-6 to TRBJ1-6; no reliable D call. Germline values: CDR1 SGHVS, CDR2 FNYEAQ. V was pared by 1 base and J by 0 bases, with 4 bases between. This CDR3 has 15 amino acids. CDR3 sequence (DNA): TGTGCCAGCAGCTTAGACTCCTCCTATAATTCACCCCTCCACTTT. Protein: CASSLDSSYNSPLHF.

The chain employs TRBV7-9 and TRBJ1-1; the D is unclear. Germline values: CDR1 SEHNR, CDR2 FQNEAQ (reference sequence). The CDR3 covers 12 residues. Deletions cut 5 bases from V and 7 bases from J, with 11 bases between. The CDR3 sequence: CASSLRHIEAFF. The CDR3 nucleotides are TGTGCCAGCAGCCTAAGACATATTGAAGCTTTCTTT.

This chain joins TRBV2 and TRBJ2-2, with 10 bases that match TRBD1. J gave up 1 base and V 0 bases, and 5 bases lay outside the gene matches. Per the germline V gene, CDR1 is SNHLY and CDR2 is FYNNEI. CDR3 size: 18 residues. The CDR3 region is CASSEAYGTGENTGELFF. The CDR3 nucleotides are TGTGCCAGCAGTGAAGCGTACGGGACAGGGGAGAACACCGGGGAGCTGTTTTTT. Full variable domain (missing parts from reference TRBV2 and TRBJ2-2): EPEVTQTPSHQVTQMGQEVILRCVPISNHLYFYWYRQILGQKVEFLVSFYNNEISEKSEIFDDQFSVERPDGSNFTLKIRSTKLEDSAMYFCASSEAYGTGENTGELFFGEGSRLTVL.

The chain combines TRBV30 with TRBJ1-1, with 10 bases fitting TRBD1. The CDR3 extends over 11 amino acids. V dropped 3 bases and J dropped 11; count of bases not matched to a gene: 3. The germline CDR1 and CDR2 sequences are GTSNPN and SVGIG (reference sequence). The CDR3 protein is CAWRGGQGAFF. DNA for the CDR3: TGTGCCTGGAGGGGGGGACAGGGGGCTTTCTTT.

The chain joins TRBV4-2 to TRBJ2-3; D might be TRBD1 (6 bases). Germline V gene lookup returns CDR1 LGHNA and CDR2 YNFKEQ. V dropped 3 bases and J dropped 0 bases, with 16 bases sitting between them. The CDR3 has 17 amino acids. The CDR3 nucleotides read TGTGCCAGCAGCCAGCTCACCGGGACAACGAGCACAGATACGCAGTATTTT. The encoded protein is CASSQLTGTTSTDTQYF.

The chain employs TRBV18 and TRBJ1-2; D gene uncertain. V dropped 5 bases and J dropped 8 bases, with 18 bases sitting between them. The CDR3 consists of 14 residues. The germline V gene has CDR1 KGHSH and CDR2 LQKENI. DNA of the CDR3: TGTGCCAGCTCAAGCAACGAAATGGGAGGAGGCTACACCTTC. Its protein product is CASSSNEMGGGYTF.

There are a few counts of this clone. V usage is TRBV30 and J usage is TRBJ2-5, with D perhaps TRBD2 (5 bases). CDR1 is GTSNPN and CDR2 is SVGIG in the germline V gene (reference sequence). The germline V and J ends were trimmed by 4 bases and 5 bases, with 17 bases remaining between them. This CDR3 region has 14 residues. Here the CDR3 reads CAWMEVGRTETQYF. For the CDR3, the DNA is TGTGCCTGGATGGAGGTAGGCCGGACGGAGACCCAGTACTTC.

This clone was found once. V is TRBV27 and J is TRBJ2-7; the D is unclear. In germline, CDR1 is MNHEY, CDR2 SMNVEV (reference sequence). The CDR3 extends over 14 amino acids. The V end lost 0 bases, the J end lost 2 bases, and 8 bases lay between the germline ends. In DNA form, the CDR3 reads TGTGCCAGCAGTTTATCGACGGGTGCCTACGAGCAGTACTTC. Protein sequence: CASSLSTGAYEQYF.

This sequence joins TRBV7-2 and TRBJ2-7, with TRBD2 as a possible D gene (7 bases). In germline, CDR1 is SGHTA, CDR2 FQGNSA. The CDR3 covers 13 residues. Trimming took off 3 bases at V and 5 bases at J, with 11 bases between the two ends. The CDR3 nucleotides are TGTGCCAGCAGCTTGGGGGGGGGCCACGAGCAGTACTTC. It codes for CASSLGGGHEQYF.

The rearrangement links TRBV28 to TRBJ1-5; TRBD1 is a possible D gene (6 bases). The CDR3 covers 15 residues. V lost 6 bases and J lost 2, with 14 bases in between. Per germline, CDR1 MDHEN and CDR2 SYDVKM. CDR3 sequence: CASSLGGIGNQPQHF. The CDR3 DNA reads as TGTGCCAGCAGCCTAGGGGGAATCGGCAATCAGCCCCAGCATTTT.

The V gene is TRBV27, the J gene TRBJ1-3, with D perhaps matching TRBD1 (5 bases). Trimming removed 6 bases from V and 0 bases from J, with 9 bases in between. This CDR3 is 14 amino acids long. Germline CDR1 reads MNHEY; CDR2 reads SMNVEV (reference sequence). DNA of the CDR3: TGTGCCAGCAGAAAACAGGACTCTGGAAACACCATATATTTT. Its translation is CASRKQDSGNTIYF.

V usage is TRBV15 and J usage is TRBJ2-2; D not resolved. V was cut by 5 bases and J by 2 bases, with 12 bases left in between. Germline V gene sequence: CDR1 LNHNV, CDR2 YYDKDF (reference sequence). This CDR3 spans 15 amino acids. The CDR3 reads CATSRGIYNTGELFF. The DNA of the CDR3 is TGTGCCACCAGCCGTGGTATCTACAACACCGGGGAGCTGTTTTTT.

CDR3 loop: CASSYQLARGGSQYF. In DNA form, the CDR3 reads TGTGCCAGCAGTTACCAACTAGCGCGGGGGGGGTCCCAGTACTTC. This rearrangement joins TRBV6-6 to TRBJ2-5; 9 positions match TRBD2. Trimming removed 2 bases from V and 9 bases from J; junction bases left unmatched: 10. In germline, CDR1 is MNHNY, CDR2 SVGAGI (reference sequence). The CDR3 contains 15 residues.

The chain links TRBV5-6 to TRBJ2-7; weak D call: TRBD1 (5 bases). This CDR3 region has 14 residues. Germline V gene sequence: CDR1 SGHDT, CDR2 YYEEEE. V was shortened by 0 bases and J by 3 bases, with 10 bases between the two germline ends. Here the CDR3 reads CASSLGRDIYEQYF. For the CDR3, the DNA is TGTGCCAGCAGCTTGGGCAGGGATATCTACGAGCAGTACTTC.

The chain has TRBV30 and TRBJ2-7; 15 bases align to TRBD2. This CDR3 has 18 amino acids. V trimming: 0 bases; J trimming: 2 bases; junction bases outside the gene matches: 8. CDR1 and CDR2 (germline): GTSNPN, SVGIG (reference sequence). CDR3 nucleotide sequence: TGTGCCTGGAGTGTCCCACGGACTAGCGGGAGGGCCGCCTACGAGCAGTACTTC. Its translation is CAWSVPRTSGRAAYEQYF.

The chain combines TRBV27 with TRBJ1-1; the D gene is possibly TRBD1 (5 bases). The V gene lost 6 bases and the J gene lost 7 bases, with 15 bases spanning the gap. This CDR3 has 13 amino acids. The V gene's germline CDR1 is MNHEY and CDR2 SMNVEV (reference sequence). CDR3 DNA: TGTGCCAGCAGGCACACAGGCAGCCATGAAGCTTTCTTT. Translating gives CASRHTGSHEAFF.

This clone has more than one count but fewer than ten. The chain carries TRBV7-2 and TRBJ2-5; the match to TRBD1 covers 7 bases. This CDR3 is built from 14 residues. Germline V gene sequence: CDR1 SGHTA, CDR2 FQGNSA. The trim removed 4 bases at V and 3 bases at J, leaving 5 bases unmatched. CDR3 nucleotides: TGTGCCAGCAGCTCGACAGGGAGTAAAGAGACCCAGTACTTC. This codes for CASSSTGSKETQYF.

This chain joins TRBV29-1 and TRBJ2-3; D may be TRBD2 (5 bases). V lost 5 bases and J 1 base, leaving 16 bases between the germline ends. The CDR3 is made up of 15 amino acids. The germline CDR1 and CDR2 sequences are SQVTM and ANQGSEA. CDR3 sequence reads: CSVSSGVLRTDTQYF. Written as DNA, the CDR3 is TGCAGCGTTAGTTCCGGGGTCCTGCGCACAGATACGCAGTATTTT.

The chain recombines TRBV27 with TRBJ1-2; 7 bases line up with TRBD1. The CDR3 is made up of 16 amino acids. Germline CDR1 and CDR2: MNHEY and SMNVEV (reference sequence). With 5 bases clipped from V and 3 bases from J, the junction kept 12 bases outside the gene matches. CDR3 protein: CASSHRDRRNYYGYTF. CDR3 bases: TGTGCCAGCAGTCATAGGGACAGAAGAAACTACTATGGCTACACCTTC.

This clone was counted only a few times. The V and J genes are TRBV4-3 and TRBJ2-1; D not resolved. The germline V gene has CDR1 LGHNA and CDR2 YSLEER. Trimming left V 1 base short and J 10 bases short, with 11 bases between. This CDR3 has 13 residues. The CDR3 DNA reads TGCGCCAGCAGCCAAGCCCCCCCTAGGGAGCAGTTCTTC. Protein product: CASSQAPPREQFF.

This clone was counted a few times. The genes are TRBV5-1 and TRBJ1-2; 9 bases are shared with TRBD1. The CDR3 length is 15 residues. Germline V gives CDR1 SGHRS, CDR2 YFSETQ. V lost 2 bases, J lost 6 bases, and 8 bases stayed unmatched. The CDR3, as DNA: TGCGCCAGCAGCTTCCGGGACAGGGCGACTCATGGCTACACCTTC. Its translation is CASSFRDRATHGYTF.

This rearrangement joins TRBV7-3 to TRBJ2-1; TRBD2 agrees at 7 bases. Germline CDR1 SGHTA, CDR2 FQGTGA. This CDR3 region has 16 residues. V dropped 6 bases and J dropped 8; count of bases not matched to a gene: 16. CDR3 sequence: CASRQPGTTSGDEQFF. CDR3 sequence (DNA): TGTGCCAGCAGGCAACCCGGGACGACAAGCGGGGATGAGCAGTTCTTC.

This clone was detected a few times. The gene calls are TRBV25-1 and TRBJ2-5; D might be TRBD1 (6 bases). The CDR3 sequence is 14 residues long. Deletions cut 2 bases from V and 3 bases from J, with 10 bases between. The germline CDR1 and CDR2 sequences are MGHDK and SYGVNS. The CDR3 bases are TGTGCCAGCAGTGAAGGTCACAGGGAAGAGACCCAGTACTTC. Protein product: CASSEGHREETQYF. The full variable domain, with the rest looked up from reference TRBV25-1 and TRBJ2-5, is EADIYQTPRYLVIGTGKKITLECSQTMGHDKMYWYQQDPGMELHLIHYSYGVNSTEKGDLSSESTVSRIRTEHFPLTLESARPSHTSQYLCASSEGHREETQYFGPGTRLLVL.

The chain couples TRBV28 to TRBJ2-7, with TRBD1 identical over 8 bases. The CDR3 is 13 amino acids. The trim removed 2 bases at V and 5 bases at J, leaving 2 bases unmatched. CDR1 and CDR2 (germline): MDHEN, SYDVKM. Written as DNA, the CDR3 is TGTGCCAGCAGTTTACAGGGGGCCCACGAGCAGTACTTC. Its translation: CASSLQGAHEQYF.

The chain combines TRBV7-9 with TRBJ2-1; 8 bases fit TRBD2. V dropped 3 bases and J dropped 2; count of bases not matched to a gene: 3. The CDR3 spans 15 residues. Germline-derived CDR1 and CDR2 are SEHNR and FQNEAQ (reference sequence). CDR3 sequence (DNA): TGTGCCAGCAGCTTTAGACTAGCGACCTACAATGAGCAGTTCTTC. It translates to CASSFRLATYNEQFF.

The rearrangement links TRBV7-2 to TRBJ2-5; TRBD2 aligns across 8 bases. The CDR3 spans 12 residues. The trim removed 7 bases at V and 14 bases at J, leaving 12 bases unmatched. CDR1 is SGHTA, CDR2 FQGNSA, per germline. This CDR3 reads CASILAGTRAYF. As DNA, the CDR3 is TGTGCCAGCATCCTCGCCGGGACTAGGGCCTACTTC.

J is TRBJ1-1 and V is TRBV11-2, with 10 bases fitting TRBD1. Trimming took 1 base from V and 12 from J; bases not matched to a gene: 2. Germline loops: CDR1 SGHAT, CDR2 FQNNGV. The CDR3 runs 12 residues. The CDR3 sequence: CASSLGTGGTFF. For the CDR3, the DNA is TGTGCCAGCAGCTTAGGGACAGGGGGAACTTTCTTT.